These 7 T cell receptor beta chains share one sample of origin, sequenced in a study of cytomegalovirus exposure and HLA in healthy donors. A multiplex PCR was run with 60 Vbeta primers and 13 Jbeta primers. Libraries were prepared by immunoSEQ multiplex PCR; TCRdb keeps only in-frame clonotypes and omits some of them. The sample yields about 190,000 clones, roughly four fifths seen once. The sequencing sample was made of PBMCs. The origin of the receptors is a woman aged 30 to 39 in good health and CMV-seropositive.

The V call is TRBV9, the J call TRBJ2-7; 7 nucleotides line up with TRBD2. The CDR3 length is 15 residues. Trimming took 4 bases from V and 2 from J; bases not matched to a gene: 9. CDR1 and CDR2 (germline): SGDLS, YYNGEE. Written as DNA, the CDR3 is TGTGCCAGCAGCCCCCGGACTAGTCGAGCCTACGAGCAGTACTTC. Protein product: CASSPRTSRAYEQYF.

Only one count was recorded for this clone. V gene TRBV28 combines with J gene TRBJ2-7; the match to TRBD2 covers 9 bases. Germline lookup yields CDR1 MDHEN and CDR2 SYDVKM. CDR3 size: 15 residues. The J segment lost 1 base and the V segment lost 4 bases, leaving 5 bases of the junction unmatched. The CDR3 region is CASSSISGRSYEQYF. Written as DNA, the CDR3 is TGTGCCAGCAGTTCGATTAGCGGGAGATCCTACGAGCAGTACTTC.

V gene TRBV27 combines with J gene TRBJ2-7; 9 bases match TRBD1. Looked up from germline, CDR1 is MNHEY and CDR2 is SMNVEV (reference sequence). CDR3 length: 17 residues. After removal of 5 bases from V and 2 bases from J, the junction contained 13 bases not matched to a gene. CDR3 region: CASSPGNRGRGAYEQYF. In nucleotides, the CDR3 is TGTGCCAGCAGTCCCGGTAACAGGGGGCGAGGCGCCTACGAGCAGTACTTC.

Points on this clone: Its ends do not fully match the called genes, so a read error is possible. The genes are TRBV7-7 and TRBJ2-5; maybe TRBD1 (5 bases). Germline V gene data show CDR1 as SSHAT and CDR2 as FNYEAQ (reference sequence). The CDR3 totals 13 residues. CDR3 DNA: TGTGCTAGCAGCTTAGCCAGGGATGAGACCCAGTACTTC. Translated: CASSLARDETQYF. Full variable domain (remainder filled in from reference TRBV7-7 and TRBJ2-5): GAGVSQSPRYKVTKRGQDVTLRCDPISSHATLYWYQQALGQGPEFLTYFNYEAQPDKSGLPSDRFSAERPEGSISTLTIQRTEQRDSAMYRCASSLARDETQYFGPGTRLLVL.

The V gene is TRBV12-5, the J gene TRBJ2-1; D is unresolved. The CDR3 is 16 amino acids. V was trimmed by 0 bases and J by 6 bases, leaving 15 bases between them. Looked up from germline, CDR1 is LGHNT and CDR2 is FRNRAP. CDR3 sequence: CASGLVRGLAINEQFF. CDR3 in DNA: TGTGCTAGTGGTTTGGTACGCGGTTTGGCAATCAATGAGCAGTTCTTC. The whole variable domain, filled in from reference TRBV12-5 and TRBJ2-1, reads DARVTQTPRHKVTEMGQEVTMRCQPILGHNTVFWYRQTMMQGLELLAYFRNRAPLDDSGMPKDRFSAEMPDATLATLKIQPSEPRDSAVYFCASGLVRGLAINEQFFGPGTRLTVL.

The V and J genes are TRBV18 and TRBJ2-1; TRBD2 matches at 13 bases. This CDR3 spans 17 amino acids. Germline V gives CDR1 KGHSH, CDR2 LQKENI. The V gene end was trimmed by 3 bases and the J gene end by 5 bases; junction bases not matched to a gene: 7. The CDR3 reads CASSPELAGGPHNEQFF. DNA for the CDR3: TGTGCCAGCTCACCGGAACTAGCGGGAGGGCCCCACAATGAGCAGTTCTTC.

V and J are TRBV19 and TRBJ1-1; maybe TRBD1 (6 bases). The CDR3 totals 15 residues. V dropped 5 bases and J dropped 3 bases, with 16 bases sitting between them. The germline CDR1 and CDR2 sequences are LNHDA and SQIVND (reference sequence). The CDR3 DNA reads as TGTGCCAGTAGTCCCATGGGACAAAAGGACACTGAAGCTTTCTTT. Its protein is CASSPMGQKDTEAFF.